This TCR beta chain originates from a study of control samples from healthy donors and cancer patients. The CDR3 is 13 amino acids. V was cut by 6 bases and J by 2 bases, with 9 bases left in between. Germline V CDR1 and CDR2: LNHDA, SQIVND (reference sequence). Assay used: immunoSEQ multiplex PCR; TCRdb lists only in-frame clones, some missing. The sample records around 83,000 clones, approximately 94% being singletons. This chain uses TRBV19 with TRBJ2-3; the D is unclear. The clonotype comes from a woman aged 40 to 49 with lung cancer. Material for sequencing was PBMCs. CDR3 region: CASSPRATDTQYF. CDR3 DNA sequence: TGTGCCAGTAGCCCTCGTGCCACAGATACGCAGTATTTT.